The TCR beta chain described here comes from a study of Graves' ophthalmopathy and Graves' hyperthyroidism. Background on the study: Samples of peripheral blood were obtained at initial diagnosis, prior to treatment of any kind. Overall study results and limits: Most expanded clonotypes from thyroid (those above 0.001 frequency) were also found in blood.

Notes on this clonotype: Its specificity is unknown. Sequence at one end of the junction differs from germline and may be a read error.

Germline CDR1 is MNHEY and CDR2 is SVGAGI. The CDR3 covers 13 residues. The source of the PBMCs was 9.5 to 10 ml of fresh peripheral blood. The authors amplified TCR beta CDR3 regions from RNA transcripts. In the first round, RT-PCR was carried out with HTBI primers, and a multiplex PCR formed the second round. One entry per CDR3 protein, called by TCRdb with MiXCR from the multiplex PCR reads. Of about 700,000 distinct CDR3 sequences in the sample, roughly two fifths were seen once. Sequencing was performed on peripheral blood. The genes are TRBV6-5 and TRBJ2-7, with no clear D. The sequence derives from an adult man with Graves' ophthalmopathy. As DNA, the CDR3 is TGTGCCAGCAGCTTGGTTCCGTCCTACGGGCAGTACTTC. Residues: CASSLVPSYGQYF.